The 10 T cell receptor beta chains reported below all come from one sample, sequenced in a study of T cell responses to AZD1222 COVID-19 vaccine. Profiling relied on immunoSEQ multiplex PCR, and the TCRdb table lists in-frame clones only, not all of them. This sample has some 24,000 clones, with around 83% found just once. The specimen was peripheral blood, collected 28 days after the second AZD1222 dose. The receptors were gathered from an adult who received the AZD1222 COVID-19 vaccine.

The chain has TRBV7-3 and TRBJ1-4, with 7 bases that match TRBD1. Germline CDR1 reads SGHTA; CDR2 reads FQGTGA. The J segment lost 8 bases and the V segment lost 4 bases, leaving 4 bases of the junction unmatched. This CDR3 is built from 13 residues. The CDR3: CASSSYRGEKLFF. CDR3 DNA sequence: TGTGCCAGCAGCTCCTACAGGGGCGAAAAACTGTTTTTT.

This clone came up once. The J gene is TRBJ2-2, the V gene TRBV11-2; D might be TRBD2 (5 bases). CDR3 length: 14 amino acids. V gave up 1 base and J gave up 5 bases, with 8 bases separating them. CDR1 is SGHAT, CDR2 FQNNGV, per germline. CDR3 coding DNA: TGTGCCAGCAGCTTAGTACGCGGGACCGGGGAGCTGTTTTTT. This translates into CASSLVRGTGELFF.

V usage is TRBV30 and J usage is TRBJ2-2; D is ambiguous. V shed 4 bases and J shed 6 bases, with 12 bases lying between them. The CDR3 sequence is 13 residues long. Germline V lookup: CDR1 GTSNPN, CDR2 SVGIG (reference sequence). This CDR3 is CAWKVLAAGELFF. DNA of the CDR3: TGTGCCTGGAAGGTGTTGGCGGCCGGGGAGCTGTTTTTT.

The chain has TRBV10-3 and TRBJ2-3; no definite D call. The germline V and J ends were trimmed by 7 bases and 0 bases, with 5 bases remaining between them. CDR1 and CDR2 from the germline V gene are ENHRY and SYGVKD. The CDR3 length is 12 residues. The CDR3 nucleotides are TGTGCCATCAAGTCGAGCACAGATACGCAGTATTTT. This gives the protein CAIKSSTDTQYF.

CDR3 bases: TGTGCCAGCAGTGAAGCCGACAGGGGATGGATGAACACTGAAGCTTTCTTT. It codes for CASSEADRGWMNTEAFF. This chain uses TRBV6-1 with TRBJ1-1; 8 bases are a match to TRBD1. This CDR3 contains 17 residues. J was trimmed by 0 bases and V by 0 bases; bases with no gene match: 6. The germline CDR1 and CDR2 sequences are MNHNS and SASEGT.

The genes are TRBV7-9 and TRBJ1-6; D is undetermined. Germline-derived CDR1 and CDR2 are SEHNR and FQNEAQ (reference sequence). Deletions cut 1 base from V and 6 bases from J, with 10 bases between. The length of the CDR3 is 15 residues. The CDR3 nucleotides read TGTGCCAGCAGCTTAGTTAATACAGCTAATTCACCCCTCCACTTT. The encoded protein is CASSLVNTANSPLHF.

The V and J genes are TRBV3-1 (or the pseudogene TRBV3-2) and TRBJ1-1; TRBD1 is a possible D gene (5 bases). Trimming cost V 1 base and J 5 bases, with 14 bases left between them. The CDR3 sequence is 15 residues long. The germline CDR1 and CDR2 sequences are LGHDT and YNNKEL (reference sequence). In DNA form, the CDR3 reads TGTGCCAGCAGCCAAGCGGGGGGTGAGGGGACTGAAGCTTTCTTT. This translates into CASSQAGGEGTEAFF.

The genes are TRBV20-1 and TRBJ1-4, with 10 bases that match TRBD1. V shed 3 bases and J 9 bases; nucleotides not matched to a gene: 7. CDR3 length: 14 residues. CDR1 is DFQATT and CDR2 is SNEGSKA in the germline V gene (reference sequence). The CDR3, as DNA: TGCAGTGCTAGTGAAGGGACAGGGGTTAAAAAACTGTTTTTT. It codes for CSASEGTGVKKLFF.

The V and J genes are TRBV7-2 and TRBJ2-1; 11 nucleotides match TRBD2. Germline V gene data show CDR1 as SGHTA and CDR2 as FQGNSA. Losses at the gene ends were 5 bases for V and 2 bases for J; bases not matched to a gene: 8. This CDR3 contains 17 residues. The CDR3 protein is CASSPDVGLAAYNEQFF. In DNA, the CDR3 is TGTGCCAGCAGCCCAGATGTGGGACTAGCGGCCTACAATGAGCAGTTCTTC.

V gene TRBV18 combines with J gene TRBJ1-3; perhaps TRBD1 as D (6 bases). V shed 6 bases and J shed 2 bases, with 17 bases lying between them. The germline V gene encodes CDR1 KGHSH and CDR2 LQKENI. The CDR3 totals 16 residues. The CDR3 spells CASSQTAGGPGNTIYF. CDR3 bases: TGTGCCAGCTCGCAGACCGCGGGGGGGCCTGGAAACACCATATATTTT.